The present entry profiles one T cell receptor beta chain with its context. This sample stems from a study of T cells in Graves' hyperthyroidism and ophthalmopathy. Study summary: At initial diagnosis, before any treatment had begun, peripheral blood was obtained.

This CDR3 comprises 17 residues. V trimming: 3 bases; J trimming: 5 bases; junction bases outside the gene matches: 8. Per the germline V gene, CDR1 is ENHRY and CDR2 is SYGVKD. RNA transcripts served as the template for amplifying TCR beta CDR3 regions. TCR CDR3 regions were first amplified by RT-PCR with HTBI primers. TCRdb ran MiXCR on the multiplex PCR reads and lists one entry per CDR3 protein. The sample records around 700,000 distinct CDR3 sequences, roughly a sixth being singletons. Thyroid ultrasound and orbital computed tomography, with clinical symptoms and serum thyroxine and TRAb, informed diagnoses.

J is TRBJ2-2 and V is TRBV10-3, with 11 bases lining up with TRBD1. This receptor was identified in a woman between 45 and 60 years old with Graves' hyperthyroidism that later progressed to Graves' ophthalmopathy. The sequencing sample was made of blood. As DNA, the CDR3 is TGTGCCATCAGTGATAGAGTCGGGACAGGGGGAACCGGGGAGCTGTTTTTT. Translation gives CAISDRVGTGGTGELFF.